This TCR beta chain emerged from a study of shared clonotypes between healthy human individuals (dated by TCRdb to 2020 to 2021). Context from the whole study: Two women and a few men aged 18 to 49 years were included in the cohort. Per donor, three plates each were used for CD4 naive and CD4 memory, two for CD8 naive, and one for CD8 memory. To estimate repertoire size and how much clonotype sharing occurs between individuals, the study deeply sequenced the blood TCR repertoires of five healthy adults. To increase sequencing depth and limit assay-specific biases, TCR repertoire library preparation and sequencing were carried out by different laboratories using diverse techniques. Leukapheresis yielded between about 0.94 and 8.9 billion PBMCs per donor.

The donors were healthy, HIV-negative adults who had no recently reported acute infections or vaccinations. Every donor was a Caucasian adult residing in Nashville, Tennessee, USA. CD4+ T cells were enriched by magnetic negative selection; naive cells were then positively selected on CD45RA, and the negative fraction formed the memory subset. Blood was obtained by leukapheresis, after which PBMCs were separated by Ficoll-Histopaque density gradient centrifugation and cryopreserved in liquid nitrogen vapor phase. Analytical flow cytometry was used to check the purity and quantity of every magnetically sorted T cell population. Each sorted fraction had its genomic DNA isolated and then quantified by UV absorbance on a Nanodrop 2000c. Using the deep immunoSEQ assay, multiplex PCR amplified TCR CDR3 regions from genomic DNA. Genomic DNA extracted from each cell subset was distributed evenly over all wells of several immunoSEQ 96-well plates, and each plate served as one replicate. For sorted subsets, approximately 210 ng genomic DNA, equal to 30,000 or so T cell genomes, was loaded into each replicate PCR. Purified libraries were quantified with a Qubit 3.0 fluorometer, sized on a Bioanalyzer 2100, and re-quantified with the KAPA Library Quantification kit. Every immunoSEQ 96-well plate was sequenced on a separate single-read 150-cycle Illumina NextSeq 550 flow cell. As for the original processing: Because only junctional sequences without quality scores were contained in the immunoSEQ output, filtering matching that applied to full-length reads could not be performed. To assign V/J genes and CDR3, sequences were annotated using PyIR, a Python wrapper for IgBLAST v1.9, with IMGT germline references. Reads were filtered out if the reads had weak V/J assignments (E-value above 1e-6), no CDR3, stop codons, out-of-frame junctions, or ambiguous translated residues. V3J clonotypes were defined as sequences sharing the same inferred V gene, J gene, and CDR3 amino acid sequence. Percentage overlap between repertoires was calculated by dividing the number of shared unique clonotypes by the size of the smaller repertoire. RTK rarefaction, the Chao1 estimator, and Recon v2.1 estimates of unobserved clonotypes were used to assess repertoire richness. OLGA was used to compute generation probabilities for all TCRbeta clonotypes that the gDNA method yielded from a handful of donors. Imported from immuneACCESS, the table was reduced by TCRdb to in-frame sequences with V and J called. These copies leave out some clones; in studies compared against another copy, an unresolved V gene accounts for under half, and the cause of the remainder is not known. The V and J calls and clone size come from that table; D and trimming were worked out from the DNA. Counted in this sample were 2,500,000 or so clones; more than 90% of them appeared once. Of the sample, about 0.13% falls within the top ten clones.

Points on this clone: Its specific antigen is unknown. No qualities accompany the bases; no much larger clone lies one base away.

On the study overall, not on this receptor specifically: Because the study included only a small number of donors, the genetic and exposure-history diversity represented was limited. Even with the large sequencing depth, rarefaction of the sorted-subset datasets indicated that sequencing was incomplete. Estimated clonotype richness was generally larger for naive than for memory subsets. When several donors were compared, the shared fraction of clonotypes was about 5.5% for naive CD4, over 3% for naive CD8, 2.3% for memory CD4, and less than 0.5% for memory CD8. Sampling was restricted to blood, and TCR repertoires in tissue are likely to differ from TCR repertoires in blood. Higher generation probabilities were observed for clonotypes shared by all four sorted-subset donors than for non-shared clonotypes. Based on pairwise subsampling, the degree of clonotype sharing among donors was expected to be affected by sequencing depth.

The sequencing input was naive CD4+ T cells sorted from blood. The sample's cell subset or site, from its label and the paper: CD45RA+ positively selected. This TCR came from a man younger than 35 in good health.

Read as DNA, the sequence is TGCAGCGTCTTCTCGGGTGGCTACACCTTC. It encodes CSVFSGGYTF. The rearrangement combines TRBV29-1 with TRBJ1-2; a confident D gene designation cannot be given. Via the germline V gene, CDR1 is SQVTM and CDR2 ANQGSEA. There are 10 amino acids in the CDR3, from cysteine to phenylalanine inclusive. The sequence is cut down to CDR3 DNA, 30 bases in frame from base 1. V sheds 6 bases and J sheds 7 bases, leaving 9 bases between their ends.